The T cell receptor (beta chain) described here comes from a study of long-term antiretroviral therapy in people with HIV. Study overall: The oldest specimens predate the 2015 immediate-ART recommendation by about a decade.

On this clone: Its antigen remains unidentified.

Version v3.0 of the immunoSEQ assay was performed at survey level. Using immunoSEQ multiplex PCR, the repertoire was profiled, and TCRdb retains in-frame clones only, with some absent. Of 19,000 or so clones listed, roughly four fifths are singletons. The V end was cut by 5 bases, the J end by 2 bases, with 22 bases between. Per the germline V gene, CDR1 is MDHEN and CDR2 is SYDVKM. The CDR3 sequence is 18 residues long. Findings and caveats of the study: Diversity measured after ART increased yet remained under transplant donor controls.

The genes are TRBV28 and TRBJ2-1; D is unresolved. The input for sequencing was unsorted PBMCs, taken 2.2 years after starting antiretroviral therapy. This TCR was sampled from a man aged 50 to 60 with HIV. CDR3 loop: CASSPSAPQVTTYNEQFF. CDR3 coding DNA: TGTGCCAGCAGTCCATCAGCTCCTCAGGTCACTACCTACAATGAGCAGTTCTTC.